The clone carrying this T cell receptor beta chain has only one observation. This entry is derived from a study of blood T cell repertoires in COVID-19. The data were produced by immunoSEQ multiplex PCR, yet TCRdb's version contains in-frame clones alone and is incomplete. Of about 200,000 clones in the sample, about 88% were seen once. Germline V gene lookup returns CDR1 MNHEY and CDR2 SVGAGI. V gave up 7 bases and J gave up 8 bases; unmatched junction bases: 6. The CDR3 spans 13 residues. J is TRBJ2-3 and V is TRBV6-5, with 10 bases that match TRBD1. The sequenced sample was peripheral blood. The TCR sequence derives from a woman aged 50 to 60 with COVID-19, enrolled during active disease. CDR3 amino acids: CASTRGQGGTQYF. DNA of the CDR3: TGTGCCAGCACCCGCGGACAGGGGGGTACGCAGTATTTT.